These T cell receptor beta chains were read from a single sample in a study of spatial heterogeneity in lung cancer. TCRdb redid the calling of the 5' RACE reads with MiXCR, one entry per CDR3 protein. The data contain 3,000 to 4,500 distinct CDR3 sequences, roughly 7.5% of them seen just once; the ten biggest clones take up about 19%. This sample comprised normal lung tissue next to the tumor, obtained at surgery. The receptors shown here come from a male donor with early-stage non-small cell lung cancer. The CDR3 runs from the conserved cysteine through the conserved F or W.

CDR3aa: CASSLARGHGDTQYF; v_gene: TRBV5-8; j_gene: TRBJ2-3
CDR3aa: CASSLAGIQPQHF; v_gene: TRBV5-1; j_gene: TRBJ1-5
CDR3aa: CASSLGGGLTDTQYF; v_gene: TRBV7-9; j_gene: TRBJ2-3
CDR3aa: CAWSPTTNEAFF; v_gene: TRBV30; j_gene: TRBJ1-1
CDR3aa: CASSQNQGPVNSPLHF; v_gene: TRBV7-2; j_gene: TRBJ1-6
CDR3aa: CASSLIGTSGVETQYF; v_gene: TRBV5-4; j_gene: TRBJ2-5
CDR3aa: CASSVTGVPEAFF; v_gene: TRBV25-1; j_gene: TRBJ1-1
CDR3aa: CASIYGGTDTQYF; v_gene: TRBV28; j_gene: TRBJ2-3
CDR3aa: CASSYSNPGTAANNEQFF; v_gene: TRBV6-5; j_gene: TRBJ2-1
CDR3aa: CSARDPGTPQETQYF; v_gene: TRBV20-1; j_gene: TRBJ2-5
CDR3aa: CASSNWDSTNQPQHF; v_gene: TRBV19; j_gene: TRBJ1-5
CDR3aa: CASSLGRYEGQYF; v_gene: TRBV7-2; j_gene: TRBJ2-7
CDR3aa: CVSSLLTGWGTQYF; v_gene: TRBV27; j_gene: TRBJ2-5
CDR3aa: CASSYAGTGAGAYEQYF; v_gene: TRBV6-5; j_gene: TRBJ2-7
CDR3aa: CATEGTRFDEQFF; v_gene: TRBV24-1; j_gene: TRBJ2-1
CDR3aa: CASSQTTNHKQYF; v_gene: TRBV7-2; j_gene: TRBJ2-3
CDR3aa: CASSQSRDRSFRYTF; v_gene: TRBV16; j_gene: TRBJ1-2
CDR3aa: CASSLVAGATTDTQYF; v_gene: TRBV7-2; j_gene: TRBJ2-3
CDR3aa: CATKTAAGEADTQYF; v_gene: TRBV5-1; j_gene: TRBJ2-3
CDR3aa: CASSLAGTYNEQFF; v_gene: TRBV7-9; j_gene: TRBJ2-1
CDR3aa: CATSREQGINQPQHF; v_gene: TRBV15; j_gene: TRBJ1-5
CDR3aa: CASSFGQGGTDTQYF; v_gene: TRBV5-1; j_gene: TRBJ2-3
CDR3aa: CASSRQVGLGNEQFF; v_gene: TRBV27; j_gene: TRBJ2-1
CDR3aa: CAWKGQGISSYNSPLHF; v_gene: TRBV30; j_gene: TRBJ1-6
CDR3aa: CASSRRGDQETQYF; v_gene: TRBV3-1; j_gene: TRBJ2-5
CDR3aa: CASSGLAGVADTQYF; v_gene: TRBV12-3/TRBV12-4; j_gene: TRBJ2-3
CDR3aa: CASSPPGQANYGYTF; v_gene: TRBV2; j_gene: TRBJ1-2
CDR3aa: CASSTWGNEQFF; v_gene: TRBV11-3; j_gene: TRBJ2-1
CDR3aa: CASSPRTEYNEQFF; v_gene: TRBV7-2; j_gene: TRBJ2-1
CDR3aa: CSARAGGGQPQHF; v_gene: TRBV20-1; j_gene: TRBJ1-5